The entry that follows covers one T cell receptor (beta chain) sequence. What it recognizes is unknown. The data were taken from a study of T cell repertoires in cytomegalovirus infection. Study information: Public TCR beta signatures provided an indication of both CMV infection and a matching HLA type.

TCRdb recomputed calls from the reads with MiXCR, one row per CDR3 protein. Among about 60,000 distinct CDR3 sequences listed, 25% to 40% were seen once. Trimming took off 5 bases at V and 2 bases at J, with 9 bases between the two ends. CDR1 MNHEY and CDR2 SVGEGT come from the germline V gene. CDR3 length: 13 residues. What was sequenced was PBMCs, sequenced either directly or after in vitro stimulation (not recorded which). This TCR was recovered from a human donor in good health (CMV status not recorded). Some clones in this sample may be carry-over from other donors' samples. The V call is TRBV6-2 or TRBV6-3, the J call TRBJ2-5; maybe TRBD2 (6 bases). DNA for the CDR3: TGTGCCAGCAGTCGCGGGGAACAAGAGACCCAGTACTTC. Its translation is CASSRGEQETQYF.